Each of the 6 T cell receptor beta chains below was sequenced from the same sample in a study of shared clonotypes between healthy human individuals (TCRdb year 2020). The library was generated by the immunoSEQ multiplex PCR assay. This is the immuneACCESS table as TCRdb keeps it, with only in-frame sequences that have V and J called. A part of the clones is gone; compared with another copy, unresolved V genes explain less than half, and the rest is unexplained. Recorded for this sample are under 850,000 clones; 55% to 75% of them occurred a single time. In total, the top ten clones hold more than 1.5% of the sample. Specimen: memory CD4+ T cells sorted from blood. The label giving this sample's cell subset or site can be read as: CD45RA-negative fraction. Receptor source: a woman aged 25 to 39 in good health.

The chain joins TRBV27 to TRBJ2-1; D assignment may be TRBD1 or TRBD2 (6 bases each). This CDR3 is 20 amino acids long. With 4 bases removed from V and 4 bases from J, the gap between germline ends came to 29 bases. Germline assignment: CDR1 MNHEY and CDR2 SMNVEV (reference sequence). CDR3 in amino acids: CASSSQFGQGIAERYNEQFF. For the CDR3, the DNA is TGTGCCAGCAGTTCCCAATTTGGGCAGGGGATAGCGGAGAGGTACAATGAGCAGTTCTTC.

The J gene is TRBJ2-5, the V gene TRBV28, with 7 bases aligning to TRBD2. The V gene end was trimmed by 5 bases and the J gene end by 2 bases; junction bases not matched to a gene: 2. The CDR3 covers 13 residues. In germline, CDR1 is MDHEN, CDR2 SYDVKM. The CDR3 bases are TGTGCCAGCAGTCCGGGGGGACAAGAGACCCAGTACTTC. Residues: CASSPGGQETQYF.

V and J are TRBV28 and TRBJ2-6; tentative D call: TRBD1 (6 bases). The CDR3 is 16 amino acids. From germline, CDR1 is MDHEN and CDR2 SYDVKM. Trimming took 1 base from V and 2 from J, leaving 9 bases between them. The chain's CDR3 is CASSLFEGAGANVLTF. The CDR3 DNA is TGTGCCAGCAGTTTATTTGAGGGGGCTGGGGCCAACGTCCTGACTTTC.

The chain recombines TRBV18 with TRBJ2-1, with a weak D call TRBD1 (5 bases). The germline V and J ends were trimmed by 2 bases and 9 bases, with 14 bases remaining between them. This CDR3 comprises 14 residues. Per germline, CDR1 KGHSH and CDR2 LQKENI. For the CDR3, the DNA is TGTGCCAGCTCACCAGGGCAGGGAAGGGTTGAGCAGTTCTTC. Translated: CASSPGQGRVEQFF.

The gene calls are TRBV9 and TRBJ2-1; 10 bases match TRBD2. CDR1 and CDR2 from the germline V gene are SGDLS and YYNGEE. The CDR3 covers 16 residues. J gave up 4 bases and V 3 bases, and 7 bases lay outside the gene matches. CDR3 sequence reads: CASSAWGLAIYNEQFF. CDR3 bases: TGTGCCAGCAGCGCCTGGGGACTAGCGATTTACAATGAGCAGTTCTTC.

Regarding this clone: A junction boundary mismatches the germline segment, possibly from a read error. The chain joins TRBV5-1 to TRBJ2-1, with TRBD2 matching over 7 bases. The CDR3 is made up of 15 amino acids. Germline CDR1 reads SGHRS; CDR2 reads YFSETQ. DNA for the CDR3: TGCGCCAGCAGCTTGGAGGCTAGCGGATACAATAAGCAGTTCTTC. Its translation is CASSLEASGYNKQFF.